Listed below are T cell receptor beta chains from one sample, sequenced in a study of T-cell memory formation after mild COVID-19. MiXCR, applied by TCRdb to the 5' RACE reads, yields one record per CDR3 protein. Altogether 500,000 to 650,000 distinct CDR3 sequences are present, about 20% being singletons, with the ten largest covering around 9.2%. The sequencing sample was made of PBMCs or a T cell subset sorted from them (not recorded which). All receptors come from an adult woman who had mild COVID-19 (a few samples of this study predate the infection). Cell type and time point are not known. Both conserved end residues are part of each CDR3. The D gene is left open where the match is weak. Clone size is given for some rows only: seen once, a few or many times, or a class if the clone is expanded.

CDR3 length: 14; V gene: TRBV7-2; D gene: .; J gene: TRBJ2-3; clone size: .; CDR3 DNA: TGTGCCAGCAGCTTACAGGTTAGCACAGATACGCAGTATTTT; CDR3 protein: CASSLQVSTDTQYF
CDR3 length: 13; V gene: TRBV2; D gene: TRBD1; J gene: TRBJ2-7; clone size: .; CDR3 DNA: TGTGCCAGCAGTGGACAGGGCAGATACGAGCAGTACTTC; CDR3 protein: CASSGQGRYEQYF
CDR3 length: 10; V gene: TRBV7-9; D gene: .; J gene: TRBJ2-5; clone size: few; CDR3 DNA: TGTGCCAGCATGGAGGAGACCCAGTACTTC; CDR3 protein: CASMEETQYF
CDR3 length: 12; V gene: TRBV12-3/TRBV12-4; D gene: .; J gene: TRBJ1-1; clone size: .; CDR3 DNA: TGTGCCAGCAGTTTATATGACGCTGAAGCTTTCTTT; CDR3 protein: CASSLYDAEAFF
CDR3 length: 15; V gene: TRBV5-1; D gene: .; J gene: TRBJ2-7; clone size: .; CDR3 DNA: TGCGCCAGCAGCTTGAACAGGGACACCGCCTACGAGCAGTACTTC; CDR3 protein: CASSLNRDTAYEQYF
CDR3 length: 15; V gene: TRBV27; D gene: TRBD1; J gene: TRBJ2-1; clone size: few; CDR3 DNA: TGTGCCAGCAGCCGGGGACAGGGCACTTTCTATGAGCAGTTCTTC; CDR3 protein: CASSRGQGTFYEQFF
CDR3 length: 17; V gene: TRBV25-1; D gene: TRBD2; J gene: TRBJ2-3; clone size: .; CDR3 DNA: TGTGCCAGCAGTGGTCAGGGACTAGCGGGGGACGCAGATACGCAGTATTTT; CDR3 protein: CASSGQGLAGDADTQYF
CDR3 length: 16; V gene: TRBV7-2; D gene: TRBD2; J gene: TRBJ2-1; clone size: .; CDR3 DNA: TGTGCCAGCAGCTCTAGCGGGCGACCCTCCTACAATGAGCAGTTCTTC; CDR3 protein: CASSSSGRPSYNEQFF
CDR3 length: 15; V gene: TRBV20-1; D gene: .; J gene: TRBJ1-1; clone size: few; CDR3 DNA: TGCAGTGCTAACCCATCCACAGGGAAGGTCACTGAAGCTTTCTTT; CDR3 protein: CSANPSTGKVTEAFF
CDR3 length: 14; V gene: TRBV5-4; D gene: TRBD1; J gene: TRBJ2-5; clone size: many; CDR3 DNA: TGTGCCAGCAGCCCAAGGACAGGACAAGAGACCCAGTACTTC; CDR3 protein: CASSPRTGQETQYF
CDR3 length: 15; V gene: TRBV7-9; D gene: .; J gene: TRBJ1-3; clone size: .; CDR3 DNA: TGTGCCAGCAGCCCCATCGGGCACTCTGGAAACACCATATATTTT; CDR3 protein: CASSPIGHSGNTIYF
CDR3 length: 15; V gene: TRBV12-3/TRBV12-4; D gene: TRBD1; J gene: TRBJ1-2; clone size: .; CDR3 DNA: TGTGCCAGCAGTTCCTTTCAGGGGGCCAACTATGGCTACACCTTC; CDR3 protein: CASSSFQGANYGYTF
CDR3 length: 14; V gene: TRBV24-1; D gene: .; J gene: TRBJ1-5; clone size: .; CDR3 DNA: TGTGCCACCAGTGAACTATATAGCAATCAGCCCCAGCATTTT; CDR3 protein: CATSELYSNQPQHF
CDR3 length: 15; V gene: TRBV5-4; D gene: TRBD1; J gene: TRBJ1-5; clone size: few; CDR3 DNA: TGTGCCAGCAGCCAGGGACAGGGTATCGATCAGCCCCAGCATTTT; CDR3 protein: CASSQGQGIDQPQHF
CDR3 length: 14; V gene: TRBV2; D gene: TRBD2; J gene: TRBJ2-1; clone size: .; CDR3 DNA: TGTGCCAGCAGTGTTGGCGGGGGAACGAATGAGCAGTTCTTC; CDR3 protein: CASSVGGGTNEQFF
CDR3 length: 12; V gene: TRBV18; D gene: .; J gene: TRBJ2-3; clone size: many; CDR3 DNA: TGTGCCAGCTCACTAGAGTACAATACGCAGTATTTT; CDR3 protein: CASSLEYNTQYF
CDR3 length: 13; V gene: TRBV12-3/TRBV12-4; D gene: .; J gene: TRBJ1-1; clone size: few; CDR3 DNA: TGTGCCAGCAGTAGAACCGGGTCGACTGAAGCTTTCTTT; CDR3 protein: CASSRTGSTEAFF
CDR3 length: 17; V gene: TRBV5-1; D gene: .; J gene: TRBJ2-3; clone size: few; CDR3 DNA: TGCGCCAGCAGCTTGTTGCTAGCCCGTGGGGGCACAGATACGCAGTATTTT; CDR3 protein: CASSLLLARGGTDTQYF
CDR3 length: 14; V gene: TRBV29-1; D gene: .; J gene: TRBJ2-4; clone size: .; CDR3 DNA: TGCAGCGTTGAAGTCAGTGAGAGGGGGGACATTCAGTACTTC; CDR3 protein: CSVEVSERGDIQYF
CDR3 length: 12; V gene: TRBV24-1; D gene: .; J gene: TRBJ1-1; clone size: few; CDR3 DNA: TGTGCCACCAGTGGGATCAACACTGAAGCTTTCTTT; CDR3 protein: CATSGINTEAFF
CDR3 length: 14; V gene: TRBV7-9; D gene: TRBD2; J gene: TRBJ2-2; clone size: .; CDR3 DNA: TGTGCCAGCAGCCTAACTAGCGGGAGCGGGGAGCTGTTTTTT; CDR3 protein: CASSLTSGSGELFF
CDR3 length: 14; V gene: TRBV7-9; D gene: TRBD1; J gene: TRBJ1-4; clone size: few; CDR3 DNA: TGTGCCAGCAGCTCCACTACAGGGGCCGAAAAACTGTTTTTT; CDR3 protein: CASSSTTGAEKLFF
CDR3 length: 17; V gene: TRBV7-6; D gene: .; J gene: TRBJ2-1; clone size: .; CDR3 DNA: TGTGCCAGCAGCCCCCTGGGTTTAAGGGGAAGGGACAATGAGCAGTTCTTC; CDR3 protein: CASSPLGLRGRDNEQFF
CDR3 length: 12; V gene: TRBV30; D gene: .; J gene: TRBJ1-1; clone size: .; CDR3 DNA: TGTGCCTGGGGCTACAGGGACACTGAAGCTTTCTTT; CDR3 protein: CAWGYRDTEAFF
CDR3 length: 13; V gene: TRBV12-3/TRBV12-4; D gene: .; J gene: TRBJ1-3; clone size: .; CDR3 DNA: TGTGCCAGCAGTTTAATGGGGGGAAACACCATATATTTT; CDR3 protein: CASSLMGGNTIYF
CDR3 length: 15; V gene: TRBV7-9; D gene: .; J gene: TRBJ1-3; clone size: few; CDR3 DNA: TGTGCCAGCAGCTTAGGGGGGCCTCCTGGAAACACCATATATTTT; CDR3 protein: CASSLGGPPGNTIYF
CDR3 length: 14; V gene: TRBV6-5; D gene: TRBD1; J gene: TRBJ2-7; clone size: few; CDR3 DNA: TGTGCCGCAACCCCGGGACAGGGTTCGAGGGAGCAGTACTTC; CDR3 protein: CAATPGQGSREQYF
CDR3 length: 13; V gene: TRBV15; D gene: .; J gene: TRBJ1-2; clone size: .; CDR3 DNA: TGTGCCACCAGCAGAGAGGAACGCCGCGGCTACACCTTC; CDR3 protein: CATSREERRGYTF
CDR3 length: 17; V gene: TRBV5-6; D gene: .; J gene: TRBJ2-6; clone size: .; CDR3 DNA: TGTGCCAGCAGCTTGGGAACAGCGATCTCTGGGGCCAACGTCCTGACTTTC; CDR3 protein: CASSLGTAISGANVLTF
CDR3 length: 13; V gene: TRBV6-2/TRBV6-3; D gene: TRBD1; J gene: TRBJ2-3; clone size: few; CDR3 DNA: TGTGCCAGCAGCGTGGACAGGGTAAATACGCAGTATTTT; CDR3 protein: CASSVDRVNTQYF
CDR3 length: 17; V gene: TRBV7-2; D gene: TRBD2; J gene: TRBJ2-7; clone size: few; CDR3 DNA: TGTGCCAGCAGCTTCGGGCGGGGGAACACTCTGCGCTACGAGCAGTACTTC; CDR3 protein: CASSFGRGNTLRYEQYF
CDR3 length: 14; V gene: TRBV29-1; D gene: .; J gene: TRBJ1-5; clone size: few; CDR3 DNA: TGCAGCGTTGAATTGGCAGGTGGGAGTCAGCCCCAGCATTTT; CDR3 protein: CSVELAGGSQPQHF
CDR3 length: 12; V gene: TRBV7-2; D gene: .; J gene: TRBJ1-2; clone size: few; CDR3 DNA: TGTGCCAGCAGCTTAATGCCGTATGGCTACACCTTC; CDR3 protein: CASSLMPYGYTF
CDR3 length: 16; V gene: TRBV20-1; D gene: .; J gene: TRBJ2-7; clone size: .; CDR3 DNA: TGCAGTGCATCCCCGGGTAGGGGCAGACACCCCTACGAGCAGTACTTC; CDR3 protein: CSASPGRGRHPYEQYF
CDR3 length: 15; V gene: TRBV7-2; D gene: TRBD2; J gene: TRBJ2-7; clone size: .; CDR3 DNA: TGTGCCAGCAGCATCGGACTAGCGGGTACCTACGAGCAGTACTTC; CDR3 protein: CASSIGLAGTYEQYF
CDR3 length: 13; V gene: TRBV30; D gene: .; J gene: TRBJ1-1; clone size: .; CDR3 DNA: TGTGCCCGGCGGGCCGCGGAAGGCACTGAAGCTTTCTTT; CDR3 protein: CARRAAEGTEAFF
CDR3 length: 14; V gene: TRBV6-5; D gene: TRBD1; J gene: TRBJ2-7; clone size: .; CDR3 DNA: TGTGCCAGCAGCCCGGGCAGGGGGCCATACGAGCAGTACTTC; CDR3 protein: CASSPGRGPYEQYF
CDR3 length: 15; V gene: TRBV20-1; D gene: .; J gene: TRBJ2-1; clone size: few; CDR3 DNA: TGCAGTGCCCCAGCGGGTGGGCCTACCTACAATGAGCAGTTCTTC; CDR3 protein: CSAPAGGPTYNEQFF